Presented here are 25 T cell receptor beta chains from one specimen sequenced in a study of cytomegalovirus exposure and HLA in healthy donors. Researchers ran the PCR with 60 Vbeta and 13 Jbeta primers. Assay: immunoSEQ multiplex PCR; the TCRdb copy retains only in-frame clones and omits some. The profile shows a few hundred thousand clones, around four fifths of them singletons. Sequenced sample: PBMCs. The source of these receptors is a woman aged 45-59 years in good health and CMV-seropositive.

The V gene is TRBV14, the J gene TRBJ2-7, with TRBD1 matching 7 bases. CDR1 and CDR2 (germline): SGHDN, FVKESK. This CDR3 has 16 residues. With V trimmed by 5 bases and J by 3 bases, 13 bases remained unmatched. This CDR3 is CASSYRTGVRIYEQYF. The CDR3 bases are TGTGCCAGCAGCTACAGAACAGGGGTTAGGATCTACGAGCAGTACTTC.

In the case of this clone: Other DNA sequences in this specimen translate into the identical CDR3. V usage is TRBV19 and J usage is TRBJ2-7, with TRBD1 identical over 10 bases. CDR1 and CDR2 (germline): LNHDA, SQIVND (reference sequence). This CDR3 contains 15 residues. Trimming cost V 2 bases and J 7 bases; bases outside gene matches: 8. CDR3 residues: CASSIKGQGTVEQYF. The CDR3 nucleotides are TGTGCCAGTAGTATAAAGGGACAGGGGACAGTGGAGCAGTACTTC. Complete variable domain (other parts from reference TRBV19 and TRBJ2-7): DGGITQSPKYLFRKEGQNVTLSCEQNLNHDAMYWYRQDPGQGLRLIYYSQIVNDFQKGDIAEGYSVSREKKESFPLTVTSAQKNPTAFYLCASSIKGQGTVEQYFGPGTRLTVT.

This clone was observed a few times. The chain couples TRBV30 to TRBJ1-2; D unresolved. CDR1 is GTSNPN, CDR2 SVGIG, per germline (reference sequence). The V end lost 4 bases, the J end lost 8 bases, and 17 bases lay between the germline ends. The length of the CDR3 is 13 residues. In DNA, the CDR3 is TGTGCCTGGACGGGGATGGGATACGGGGGCTACACCTTC. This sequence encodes CAWTGMGYGGYTF.

The CDR3 DNA reads TGCGCCAGCAGTGACAGCCGGAGCTCCTACGAGCAGTACTTC. Protein sequence: CASSDSRSSYEQYF. V usage is TRBV10-2 and J usage is TRBJ2-7; D is undetermined. CDR3 length: 14 amino acids. From germline, CDR1 is WSHSY and CDR2 SAAADI. Trimming removed 3 bases from V and 0 bases from J, with 9 bases in between.

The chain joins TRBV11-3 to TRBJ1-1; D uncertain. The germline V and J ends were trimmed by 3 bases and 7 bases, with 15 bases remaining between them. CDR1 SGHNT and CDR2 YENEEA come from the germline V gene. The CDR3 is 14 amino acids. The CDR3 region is CASSFGGRPSEAFF. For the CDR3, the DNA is TGTGCCAGCAGCTTCGGCGGGCGACCTAGTGAAGCTTTCTTT.

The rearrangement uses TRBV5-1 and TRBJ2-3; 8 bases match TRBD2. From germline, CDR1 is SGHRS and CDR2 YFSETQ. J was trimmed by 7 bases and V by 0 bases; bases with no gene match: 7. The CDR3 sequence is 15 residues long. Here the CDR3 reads CASSLGVAGRNTQYF. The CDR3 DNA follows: TGCGCCAGCAGCTTGGGGGTAGCGGGGCGGAATACGCAGTATTTT.

The CDR3 sequence: CASSTPRGGIEETQYF. CDR3 nucleotide sequence: TGTGCCAGTAGTACCCCCCGGGGGGGAATAGAAGAGACCCAGTACTTC. V and J are TRBV19 and TRBJ2-5, with 8 bases fitting TRBD2. V lost 4 bases to trimming and J lost 3 bases; unmatched junction nucleotides: 10. The CDR3 loop spans 16 amino acids. Germline V CDR1 and CDR2: LNHDA, SQIVND (reference sequence).

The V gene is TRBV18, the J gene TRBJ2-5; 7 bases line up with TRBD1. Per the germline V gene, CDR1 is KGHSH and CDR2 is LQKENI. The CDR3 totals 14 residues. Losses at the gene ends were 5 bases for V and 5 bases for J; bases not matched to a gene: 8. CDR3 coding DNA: TGTGCCAGCTCAGTAACAGGGGTCGGCGAGACCCAGTACTTC. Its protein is CASSVTGVGETQYF. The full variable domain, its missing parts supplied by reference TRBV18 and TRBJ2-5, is NAGVMQNPRHLVRRRGQEARLRCSPMKGHSHVYWYRQLPEEGLKFMVYLQKENIIDESGMPKERFSAEFPKEGPSILRIQQVVRGDSAAYFCASSVTGVGETQYFGPGTRLLVL.

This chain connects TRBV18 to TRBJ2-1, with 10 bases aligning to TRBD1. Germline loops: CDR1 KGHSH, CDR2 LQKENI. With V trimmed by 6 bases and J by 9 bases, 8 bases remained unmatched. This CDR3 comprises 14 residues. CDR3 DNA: TGTGCCAGCTCTCCCCGGGACAGGGGTGGTGAGCAGTTCTTC. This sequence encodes CASSPRDRGGEQFF.

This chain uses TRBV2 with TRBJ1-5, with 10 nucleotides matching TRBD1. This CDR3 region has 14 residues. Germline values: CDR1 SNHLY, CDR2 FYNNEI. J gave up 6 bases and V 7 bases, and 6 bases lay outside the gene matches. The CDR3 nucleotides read TGTGCCAGCAAGACAGGGGGCCTAAGTCAGCCCCAGCATTTT. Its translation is CASKTGGLSQPQHF.

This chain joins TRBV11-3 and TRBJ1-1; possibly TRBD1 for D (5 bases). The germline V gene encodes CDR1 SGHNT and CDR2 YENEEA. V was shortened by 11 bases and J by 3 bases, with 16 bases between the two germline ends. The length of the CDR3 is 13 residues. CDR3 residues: CAGPRAGDTEAFF. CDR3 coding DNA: TGTGCCGGACCCAGGGCGGGGGACACTGAAGCTTTCTTT.

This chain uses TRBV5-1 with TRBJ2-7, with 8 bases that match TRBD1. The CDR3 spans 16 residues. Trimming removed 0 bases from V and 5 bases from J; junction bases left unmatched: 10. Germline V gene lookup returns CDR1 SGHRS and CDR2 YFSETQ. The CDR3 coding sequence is TGCGCCAGCAGCTTGGCAATAGCGGACAGGGAACACGAGCAGTACTTC. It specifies CASSLAIADREHEQYF.

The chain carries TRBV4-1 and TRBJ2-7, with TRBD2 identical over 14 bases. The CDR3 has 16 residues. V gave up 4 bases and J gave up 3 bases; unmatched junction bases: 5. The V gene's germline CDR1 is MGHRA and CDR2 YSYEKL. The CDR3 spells CASSPRTSGGIYEQYF. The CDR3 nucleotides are TGCGCCAGCAGCCCCAGGACTAGCGGGGGGATCTACGAGCAGTACTTC.

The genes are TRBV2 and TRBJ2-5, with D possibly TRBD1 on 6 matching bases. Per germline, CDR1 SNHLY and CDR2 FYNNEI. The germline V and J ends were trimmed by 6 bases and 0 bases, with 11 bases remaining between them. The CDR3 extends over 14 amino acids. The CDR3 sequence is CASSRTGNQETQYF. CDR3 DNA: TGTGCCAGCAGCCGAACAGGGAACCAAGAGACCCAGTACTTC.

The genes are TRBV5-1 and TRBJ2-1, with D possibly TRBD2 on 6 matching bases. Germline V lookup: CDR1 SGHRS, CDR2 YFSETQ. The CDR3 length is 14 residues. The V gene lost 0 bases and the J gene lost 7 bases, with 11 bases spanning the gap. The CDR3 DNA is TGCGCCAGCAGCTTGGGGTTTGGGGGGAATGAGCAGTTCTTC. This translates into CASSLGFGGNEQFF.

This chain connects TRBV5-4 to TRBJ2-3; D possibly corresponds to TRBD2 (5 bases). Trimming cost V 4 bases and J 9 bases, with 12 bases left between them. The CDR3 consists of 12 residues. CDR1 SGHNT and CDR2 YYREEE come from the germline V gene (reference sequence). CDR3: CASSPEARTQYF. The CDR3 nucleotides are TGTGCCAGCAGCCCGGAGGCGCGCACGCAGTATTTT.

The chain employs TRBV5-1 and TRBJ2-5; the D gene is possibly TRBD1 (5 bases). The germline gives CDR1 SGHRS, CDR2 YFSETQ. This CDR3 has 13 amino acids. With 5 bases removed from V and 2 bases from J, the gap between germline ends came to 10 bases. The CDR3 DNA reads TGCGCCAGCAGGACGACAGATCAAGAGACCCAGTACTTC. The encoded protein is CASRTTDQETQYF.

CDR3 loop: CASSYRERYNEQFF. DNA for the CDR3: TGTGCCAGCAGTTACAGGGAGCGGTACAATGAGCAGTTCTTC. The chain links TRBV6-5 to TRBJ2-1, with a possible D match to TRBD2 (5 bases). CDR1 and CDR2 (germline): MNHEY, SVGAGI. The germline V and J ends were trimmed by 2 bases and 4 bases, with 9 bases remaining between them. The CDR3 is made up of 14 amino acids.

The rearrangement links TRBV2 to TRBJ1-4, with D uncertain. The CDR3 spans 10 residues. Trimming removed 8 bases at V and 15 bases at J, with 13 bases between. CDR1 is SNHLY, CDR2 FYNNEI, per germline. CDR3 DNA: TGTGCCAGCTCCGGAGGGCCGGTGTTTTTT. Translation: CASSGGPVFF.

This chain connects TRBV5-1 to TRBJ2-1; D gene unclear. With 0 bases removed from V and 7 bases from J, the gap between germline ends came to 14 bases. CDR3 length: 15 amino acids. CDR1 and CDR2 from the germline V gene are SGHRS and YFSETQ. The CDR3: CASSLADWQKNEQFF. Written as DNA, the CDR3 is TGCGCCAGCAGCTTGGCCGATTGGCAGAAAAATGAGCAGTTCTTC.

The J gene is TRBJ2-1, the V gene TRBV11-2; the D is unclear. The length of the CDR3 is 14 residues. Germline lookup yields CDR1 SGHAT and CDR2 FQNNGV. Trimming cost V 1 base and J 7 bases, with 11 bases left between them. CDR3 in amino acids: CASSLGAQRNEQFF. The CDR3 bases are TGTGCCAGCAGCTTAGGGGCCCAAAGAAATGAGCAGTTCTTC.

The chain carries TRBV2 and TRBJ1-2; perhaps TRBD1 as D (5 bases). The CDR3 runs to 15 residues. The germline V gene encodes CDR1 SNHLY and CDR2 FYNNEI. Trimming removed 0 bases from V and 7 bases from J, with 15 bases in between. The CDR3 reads CASSEAGGELPGYTF. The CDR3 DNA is TGTGCCAGCAGTGAAGCGGGGGGGGAGCTCCCTGGCTACACCTTC. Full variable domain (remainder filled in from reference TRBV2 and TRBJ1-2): EPEVTQTPSHQVTQMGQEVILRCVPISNHLYFYWYRQILGQKVEFLVSFYNNEISEKSEIFDDQFSVERPDGSNFTLKIRSTKLEDSAMYFCASSEAGGELPGYTFGSGTRLTVV.

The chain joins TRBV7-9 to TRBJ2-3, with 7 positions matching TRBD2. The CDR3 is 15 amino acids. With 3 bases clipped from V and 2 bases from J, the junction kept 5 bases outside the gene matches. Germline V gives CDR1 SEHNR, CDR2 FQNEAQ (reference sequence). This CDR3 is CASSFTGDYTDTQYF. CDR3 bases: TGTGCCAGCAGCTTCACCGGGGACTACACAGATACGCAGTATTTT. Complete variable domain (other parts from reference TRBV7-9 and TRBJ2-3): DTGVSQNPRHKITKRGQNVTFRCDPISEHNRLYWYRQTLGQGPEFLTYFQNEAQLEKSRLLSDRFSAERPKGSFSTLEIQRTEQGDSAMYLCASSFTGDYTDTQYFGPGTRLTVL.

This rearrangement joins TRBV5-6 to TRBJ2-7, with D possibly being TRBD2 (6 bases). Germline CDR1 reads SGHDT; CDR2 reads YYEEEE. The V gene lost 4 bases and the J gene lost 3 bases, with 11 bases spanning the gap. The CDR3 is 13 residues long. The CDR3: CASSPRENYEQYF. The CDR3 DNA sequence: TGTGCCAGCAGCCCGCGGGAAAACTACGAGCAGTACTTC.

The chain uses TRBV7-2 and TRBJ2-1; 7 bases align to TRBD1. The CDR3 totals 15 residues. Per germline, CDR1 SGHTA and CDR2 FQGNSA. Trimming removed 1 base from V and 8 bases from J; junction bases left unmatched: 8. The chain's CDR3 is CASSLGGQRLYEQFF. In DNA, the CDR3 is TGTGCCAGCAGCTTAGGGGGACAGCGACTTTATGAGCAGTTCTTC. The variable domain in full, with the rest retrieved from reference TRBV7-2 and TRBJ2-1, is GAGVSQSPSNKVTEKGKDVELRCDPISGHTALYWYRQSLGQGLEFLIYFQGNSAPDKSGLPSDRFSAERTGGSVSTLTIQRTQQEDSAVYLCASSLGGQRLYEQFFGPGTRLTVL.